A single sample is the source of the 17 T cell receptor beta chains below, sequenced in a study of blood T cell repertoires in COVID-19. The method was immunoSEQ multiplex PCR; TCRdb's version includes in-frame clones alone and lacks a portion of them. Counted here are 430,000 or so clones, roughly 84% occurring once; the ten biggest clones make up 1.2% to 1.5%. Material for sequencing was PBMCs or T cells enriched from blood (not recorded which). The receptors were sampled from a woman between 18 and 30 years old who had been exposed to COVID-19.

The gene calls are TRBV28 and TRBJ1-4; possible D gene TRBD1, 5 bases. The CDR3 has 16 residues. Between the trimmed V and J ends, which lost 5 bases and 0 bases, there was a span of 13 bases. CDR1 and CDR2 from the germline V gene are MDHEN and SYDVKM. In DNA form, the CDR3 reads TGTGCCAGCAGTCCCAGGGAGGGTTCAACTAATGAAAAACTGTTTTTT. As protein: CASSPREGSTNEKLFF.

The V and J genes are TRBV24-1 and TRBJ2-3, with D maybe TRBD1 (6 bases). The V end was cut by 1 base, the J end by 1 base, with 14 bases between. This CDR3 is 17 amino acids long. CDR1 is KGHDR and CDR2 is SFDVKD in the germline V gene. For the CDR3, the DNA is TGTGCCACCAGTGATTTAAGGGGACAATTCGGCACAGATACGCAGTATTTT. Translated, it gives CATSDLRGQFGTDTQYF.

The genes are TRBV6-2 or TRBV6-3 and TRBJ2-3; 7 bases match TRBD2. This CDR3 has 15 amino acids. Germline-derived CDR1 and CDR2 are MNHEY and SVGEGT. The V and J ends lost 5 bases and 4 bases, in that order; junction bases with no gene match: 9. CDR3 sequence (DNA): TGTGCCAGCAGTAAGCGGGGAGATAGGGCAGATACGCAGTATTTT. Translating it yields CASSKRGDRADTQYF.

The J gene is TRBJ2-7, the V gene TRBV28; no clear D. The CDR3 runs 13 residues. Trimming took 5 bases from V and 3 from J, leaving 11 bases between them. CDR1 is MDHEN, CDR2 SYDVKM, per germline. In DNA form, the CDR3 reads TGTGCCAGCAGTCGTGGCCCAAACTACGAGCAGTACTTC. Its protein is CASSRGPNYEQYF. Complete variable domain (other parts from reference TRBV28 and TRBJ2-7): DVKVTQSSRYLVKRTGEKVFLECVQDMDHENMFWYRQDPGLGLRLIYFSYDVKMKEKGDIPEGYSVSREKKERFSLILESASTNQTSMYLCASSRGPNYEQYFGPGTRLTVT.

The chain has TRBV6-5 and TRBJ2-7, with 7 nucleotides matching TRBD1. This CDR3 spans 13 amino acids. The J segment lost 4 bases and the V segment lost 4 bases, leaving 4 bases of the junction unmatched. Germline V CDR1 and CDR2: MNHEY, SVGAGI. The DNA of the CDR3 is TGTGCCAGCAGTTCGGGACAGCCTTACGAGCAGTACTTC. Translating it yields CASSSGQPYEQYF.

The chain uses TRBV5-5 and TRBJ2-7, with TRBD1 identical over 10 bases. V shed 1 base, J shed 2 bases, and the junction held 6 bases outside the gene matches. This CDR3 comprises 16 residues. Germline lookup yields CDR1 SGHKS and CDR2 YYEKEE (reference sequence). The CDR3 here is CASSLNVGTGAYEQYF. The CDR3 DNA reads TGTGCCAGCAGCTTGAACGTCGGGACAGGGGCCTACGAGCAGTACTTC.

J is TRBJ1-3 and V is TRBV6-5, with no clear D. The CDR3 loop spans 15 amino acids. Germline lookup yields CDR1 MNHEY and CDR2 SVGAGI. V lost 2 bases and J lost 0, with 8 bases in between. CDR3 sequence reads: CASSYVRGSGNTIYF. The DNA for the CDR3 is TGTGCCAGCAGTTACGTCCGGGGCTCTGGAAACACCATATATTTT.

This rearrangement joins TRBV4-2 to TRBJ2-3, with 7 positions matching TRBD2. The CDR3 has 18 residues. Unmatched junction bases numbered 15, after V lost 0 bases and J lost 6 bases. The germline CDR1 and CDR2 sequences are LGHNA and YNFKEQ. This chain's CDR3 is CASSQEVGLRGYPDTQYF. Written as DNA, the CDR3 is TGTGCCAGCAGCCAAGAGGTGGGTCTGCGGGGGTACCCGGATACGCAGTATTTT.

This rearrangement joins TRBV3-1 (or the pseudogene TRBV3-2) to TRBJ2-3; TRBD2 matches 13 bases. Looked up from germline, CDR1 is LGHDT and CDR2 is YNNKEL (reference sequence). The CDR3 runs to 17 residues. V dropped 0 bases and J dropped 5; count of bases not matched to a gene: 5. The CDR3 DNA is TGTGCCAGCAGCCAAGAACGGACTAGCGGGGGAGGAGATACGCAGTATTTT. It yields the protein CASSQERTSGGGDTQYF.

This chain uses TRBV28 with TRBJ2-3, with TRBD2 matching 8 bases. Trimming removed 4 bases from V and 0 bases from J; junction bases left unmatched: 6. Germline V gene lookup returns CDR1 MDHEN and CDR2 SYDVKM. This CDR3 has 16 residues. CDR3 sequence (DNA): TGTGCCAGCAGTTCGGGCGGGGGGCCGAGCACAGATACGCAGTATTTT. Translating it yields CASSSGGGPSTDTQYF.

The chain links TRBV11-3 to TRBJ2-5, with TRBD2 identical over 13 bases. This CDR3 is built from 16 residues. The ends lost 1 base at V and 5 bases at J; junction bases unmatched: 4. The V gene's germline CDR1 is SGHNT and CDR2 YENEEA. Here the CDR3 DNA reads TGTGCCAGCAGCTTAGGACTAGCGGGGGGTCGGGAGACCCAGTACTTC. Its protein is CASSLGLAGGRETQYF.

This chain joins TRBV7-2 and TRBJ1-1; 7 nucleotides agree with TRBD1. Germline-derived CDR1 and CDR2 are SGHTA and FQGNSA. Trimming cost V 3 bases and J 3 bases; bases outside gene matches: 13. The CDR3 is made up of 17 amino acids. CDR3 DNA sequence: TGTGCCAGCAGCTTGCAGTGGATCCAGGGGGAGGACACTGAAGCTTTCTTT. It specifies CASSLQWIQGEDTEAFF. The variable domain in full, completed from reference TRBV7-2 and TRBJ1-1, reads GAGVSQSPSNKVTEKGKDVELRCDPISGHTALYWYRQSLGQGLEFLIYFQGNSAPDKSGLPSDRFSAERTGGSVSTLTIQRTQQEDSAVYLCASSLQWIQGEDTEAFFGQGTRLTVV.

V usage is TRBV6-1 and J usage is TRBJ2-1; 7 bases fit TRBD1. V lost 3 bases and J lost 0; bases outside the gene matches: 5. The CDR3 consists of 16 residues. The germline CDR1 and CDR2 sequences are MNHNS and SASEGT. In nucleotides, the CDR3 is TGTGCCAGCAGTGATTGGGACAGTAGCTCCTACAATGAGCAGTTCTTC. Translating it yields CASSDWDSSSYNEQFF.

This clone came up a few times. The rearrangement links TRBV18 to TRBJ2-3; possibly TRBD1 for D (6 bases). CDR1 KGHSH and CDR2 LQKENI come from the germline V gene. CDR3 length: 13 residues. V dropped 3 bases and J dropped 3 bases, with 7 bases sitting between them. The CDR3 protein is CASSPDRTDTQYF. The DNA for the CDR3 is TGTGCCAGCTCACCTGACAGGACAGATACGCAGTATTTT.

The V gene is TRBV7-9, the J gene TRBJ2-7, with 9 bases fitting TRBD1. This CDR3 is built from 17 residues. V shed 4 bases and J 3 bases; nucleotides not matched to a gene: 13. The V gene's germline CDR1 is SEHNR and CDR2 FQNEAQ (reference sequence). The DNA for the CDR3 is TGTGCCAGCAGCTCAATCAGGTCCGCGACAGGGGGCTACGAGCAGTACTTC. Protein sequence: CASSSIRSATGGYEQYF.

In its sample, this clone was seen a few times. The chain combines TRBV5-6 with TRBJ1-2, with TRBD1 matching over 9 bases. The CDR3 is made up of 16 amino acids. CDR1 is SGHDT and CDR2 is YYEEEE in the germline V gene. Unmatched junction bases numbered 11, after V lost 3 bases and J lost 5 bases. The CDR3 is CASSSAGTGFGYGYTF. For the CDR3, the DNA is TGTGCCAGCAGCTCCGCCGGGACAGGGTTCGGGTATGGCTACACCTTC.

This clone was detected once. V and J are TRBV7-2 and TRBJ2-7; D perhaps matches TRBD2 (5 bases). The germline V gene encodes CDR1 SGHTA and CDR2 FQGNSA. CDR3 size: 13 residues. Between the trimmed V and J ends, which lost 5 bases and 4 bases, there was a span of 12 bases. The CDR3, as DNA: TGTGCCAGCAGCCCGAGGGTCGCGTACGAGCAGTACTTC. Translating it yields CASSPRVAYEQYF.